This is a list of T cell receptor beta chains from one sample in a study of shared clonotypes between healthy human individuals. The data were produced by immunoSEQ multiplex PCR, yet TCRdb's version contains in-frame clones alone and is incomplete. The sample lists about a million clones, 65% to 80% occurring once. Sequenced: memory CD4+ T cells sorted from blood. Receptors originate from a man younger than 35 in good health. Both conserved end residues are part of each CDR3. The D gene is left open where the match is weak. The size field is filled for only some rows; it gives once, few, many or a size class.

J gene | D gene | V gene | clone size | CDR3 protein | CDR3 DNA
TRBJ1-4 | - | TRBV18 | - | CASSPRLSSNEKLFF | TGTGCCAGCTCACCACGCCTTAGCTCAAATGAAAAACTGTTTTTT
TRBJ1-1 | TRBD1 | TRBV5-1 | - | CASSPQGARTEAFF | TGCGCCAGCAGCCCCCAGGGGGCGCGCACTGAAGCTTTCTTT
TRBJ2-7 | TRBD1 | TRBV2 | - | CASTKNLGTASGQYF | TGTGCCAGCACCAAAAATCTGGGGACAGCCTCGGGGCAGTACTTC
TRBJ2-7 | TRBD2 | TRBV2 | - | CASEGSGVSYEQYF | TGTGCCAGCGAAGGTAGCGGGGTATCCTACGAGCAGTACTTC
TRBJ2-1 | TRBD2 | TRBV5-1 | - | CASSPGTSGFGSGRFF | TGCGCCAGCAGCCCGGGGACTAGCGGTTTTGGCTCGGGACGGTTCTTC
TRBJ1-1 | TRBD1 | TRBV27 | - | CASSYRGTGGTEAFF | TGTGCCAGCAGCTATAGAGGGACAGGGGGCACTGAAGCTTTCTTT
TRBJ1-1 | - | TRBV5-5 | - | CASSFLVNTEAFF | TGTGCCAGCAGCTTTCTCGTTAACACTGAAGCTTTCTTT
TRBJ2-1 | TRBD2 | TRBV4-3 | - | CASSPGLAGNNEQFF | TGCGCCAGCAGCCCGGGACTAGCGGGTAACAATGAGCAGTTCTTC
TRBJ1-1 | - | TRBV10-3 | few | CAISESRTANTEAFF | TGTGCCATCAGTGAGTCGAGGACGGCCAACACTGAAGCTTTCTTT
TRBJ1-2 | - | TRBV19 | once | CASSIDGLPQRRTYGYTF | TGTGCCAGTAGTATAGATGGTCTCCCACAACGCAGGACCTATGGCTACACCTTC
TRBJ2-6 | - | TRBV4-2 | - | CASSQESGAWGANVLTF | TGTGCCAGCAGCCAAGAGTCAGGGGCGTGGGGGGCCAACGTCCTGACTTTC
TRBJ2-3 | - | TRBV30 | - | CAWRNLALSKDTQYF | TGTGCCTGGAGGAATCTAGCGCTATCAAAAGATACGCAGTATTTT
TRBJ1-1 | TRBD1 | TRBV19 | few | CASTIRGQSHSKTFF | TGTGCCAGTACCATCCGGGGACAGTCCCATTCGAAAACTTTCTTT
TRBJ2-1 | TRBD2 | TRBV7-9 | - | CASSPYRTSGLNEQFF | TGTGCCAGCAGCCCATACCGGACTAGCGGCCTCAATGAGCAGTTCTTC
TRBJ1-1 | - | TRBV6-1 | - | CASTYRGGFEAFF | TGTGCCAGCACGTACCGGGGGGGTTTTGAAGCTTTCTTT
TRBJ2-3 | - | TRBV7-9 | - | CASSLARSSTDTQYF | TGTGCCAGCAGCTTGGCCCGATCTAGCACAGATACGCAGTATTTT
TRBJ2-2 | - | TRBV29-1 | - | CSVRGTGGELFF | TGCAGCGTTCGCGGGACGGGCGGGGAGCTGTTTTTT
TRBJ2-7 | - | TRBV29-1 | - | CSVEVRPTYEQYF | TGCAGCGTTGAAGTCAGACCGACCTACGAGCAGTACTTC
TRBJ1-2 | - | TRBV2 | - | CASARHYGYTF | TGTGCCAGCGCGCGACACTATGGCTACACCTTC
TRBJ2-5 | - | TRBV2 | - | CASSGQGVETQYF | TGTGCCAGCAGTGGCCAAGGGGTAGAGACCCAGTACTTC
TRBJ2-1 | TRBD2 | TRBV4-1 | few | CASSQDTSGRAPYNEQFF | TGCGCCAGCAGCCAAGATACTAGCGGGAGGGCCCCCTACAATGAGCAGTTCTTC
TRBJ2-1 | - | TRBV5-1 | - | CASSLDGVFNEQFF | TGCGCCAGCAGCCTTGACGGAGTTTTCAATGAGCAGTTCTTC
TRBJ2-7 | TRBD1 | TRBV6-9 | - | CASSLTGGKNEQYF | TGTGCCAGCAGTTTAACAGGGGGCAAGAACGAGCAGTACTTC
TRBJ1-5 | TRBD1 | TRBV19 | - | CASSRTGGNQPQHF | TGTGCCAGTAGTCGAACAGGGGGCAATCAGCCCCAGCATTTT
TRBJ2-1 | - | TRBV5-6 | - | CASSLAAQGEQFF | TGTGCCAGCAGCTTGGCCGCGCAGGGCGAGCAGTTCTTC
TRBJ1-5 | - | TRBV11-2 | - | CASSLDRGQPQHF | TGTGCCAGCAGCTTAGATCGGGGTCAGCCCCAGCATTTT
TRBJ2-1 | TRBD1 | TRBV5-1 | - | CASSLGQGGYNEQFF | TGCGCCAGCAGCCTCGGACAGGGAGGCTACAATGAGCAGTTCTTC
TRBJ1-1 | TRBD1 | TRBV19 | - | CASSSSDRGKAFF | TGTGCCAGTAGTTCTTCGGACAGGGGCAAAGCTTTCTTT
TRBJ2-7 | - | TRBV21-1 | - | CASSKADRGSSYEQYF | TGTGCCAGCAGCAAAGCGGACAGGGGCTCCAGCTACGAGCAGTACTTC
TRBJ2-6 | - | TRBV5-1 | - | CASRKISGANVLTF | TGCGCCAGCAGAAAGATCTCTGGGGCCAACGTCCTGACTTTC
TRBJ2-5 | TRBD1 | TRBV6-1 | few | CATLLGGAQETQYF | TGTGCCACCTTACTAGGGGGCGCCCAAGAGACCCAGTACTTC
TRBJ2-1 | - | TRBV5-4 | - | CASRGAGRSEQFF | TGTGCCAGCAGGGGAGCAGGGAGGAGTGAGCAGTTCTTC
TRBJ2-4 | TRBD2 | TRBV7-8 | - | CASSPRLVAGGIQYF | TGTGCCAGCAGCCCCCGTTTAGTAGCGGGAGGCATTCAGTACTTC
TRBJ2-1 | - | TRBV11-3 | - | CASSLELDEQFF | TGTGCCAGCAGCTTAGAACTAGATGAGCAGTTCTTC
TRBJ2-7 | - | TRBV7-9 | - | CASSLVQGPYEQYF | TGTGCCAGCAGCCTTGTCCAGGGGCCCTACGAGCAGTACTTC
TRBJ1-4 | - | TRBV7-8 | - | CASSLGLLDEKLFF | TGTGCCAGCAGCTTAGGTCTACTGGATGAAAAACTGTTTTTT
TRBJ2-1 | TRBD2 | TRBV6-4 | many | CASSREGGEQFF | TGTGCCAGCAGTAGGGAGGGAGGTGAGCAGTTCTTC
TRBJ2-7 | - | TRBV15 | - | CATSRGGPSYEQYF | TGTGCCACCAGCAGAGGGGGACCCTCCTACGAGCAGTACTTC
TRBJ2-2 | TRBD2 | TRBV18 | - | CASSPWTSGVRGTGELFF | TGTGCCAGCTCACCATGGACTAGCGGGGTCCGGGGCACCGGGGAGCTGTTTTTT
TRBJ1-1 | - | TRBV4-3 | - | CASSQVIATEAFF | TGCGCCAGCAGCCAAGTTATAGCGACTGAAGCTTTCTTT
TRBJ2-2 | - | TRBV7-8 | - | CACSLARQGNTGELFF | TGTGCCTGCAGCCTAGCGCGGCAGGGGAACACCGGGGAGCTGTTTTTT
TRBJ2-3 | - | TRBV4-3 | - | CASSQEPPPGGDTQYF | TGCGCCAGCAGCCAAGAGCCCCCCCCAGGAGGAGATACGCAGTATTTT
TRBJ2-7 | - | TRBV9 | - | CASAFDYGSEQYF | TGTGCCAGCGCTTTTGATTACGGTAGCGAGCAGTACTTC
TRBJ2-7 | - | TRBV18 | - | CASSPTFQGGYEQYF | TGTGCCAGCTCACCTACGTTTCAGGGTGGGTACGAGCAGTACTTC
TRBJ2-3 | - | TRBV5-1 | many | CASSFIQDTQYF | TGCGCCAGCAGCTTTATACAGGATACGCAGTATTTT
TRBJ2-5 | - | TRBV6-1 | - | CATLRPGLGTQYF | TGTGCCACTCTCCGGCCTGGGCTGGGGACCCAGTACTTC
TRBJ2-7 | - | TRBV5-1 | - | CASSLDSGYEQYF | TGCGCCAGCAGCTTGGATTCTGGCTACGAGCAGTACTTC
TRBJ1-2 | TRBD1 | TRBV4-1 | - | CASSQDKGGKGDVYGYTF | TGCGCCAGCAGCCAAGATAAAGGGGGCAAAGGGGATGTCTATGGCTACACCTTC
TRBJ2-2 | - | TRBV15 | - | CATSRDQIQNTGELFF | TGTGCCACCAGCAGAGATCAGATACAGAACACCGGGGAGCTGTTTTTT
TRBJ2-1 | TRBD2 | TRBV5-1 | - | CASSLGTSGRNEQFF | TGCGCCAGCAGCTTGGGGACTAGCGGGAGGAATGAGCAGTTCTTC
TRBJ2-3 | - | TRBV30 | once | CAWSKTRDTQYF | TGTGCCTGGAGTAAAACAAGGGATACGCAGTATTTT